This TCR beta chain appears in the sequencing data of a study of blood T cell repertoires in COVID-19. Study-wide background: The United States, Italy and Spain were the sources of the acute and convalescent COVID-19 samples.

There are many counts of this clone. Original handling: The assay estimated nucleated cells by amplifying reference gene primers. The assay was immunoSEQ multiplex PCR, and TCRdb's table has in-frame clones only and misses some. The DNA was the basis for D and trimming; V, J and clone size are from that table. The sample consists of about 240,000 clones, roughly 80% of them appearing once. The V gene end was trimmed by 5 bases and the J gene end by 5 bases; junction bases not matched to a gene: 6. The CDR3 covers 14 residues. CDR1 and CDR2 from the germline V gene are MGHRA and YSYEKL. Source material: peripheral blood. The chain employs TRBV4-1 and TRBJ1-1, with 9 positions matching TRBD1. This receptor was taken from a woman in her sixties with active or convalescent COVID-19. The chain's CDR3 is CASSYGDRETEAFF. CDR3 nucleotides: TGCGCCAGCAGCTACGGGGACAGGGAGACTGAAGCTTTCTTT.